This paragraph covers one T cell receptor (beta chain) sequence. Its antigen remains unknown. The same CDR3 can be traced to other DNA sequences in this sample. TCRdb's copy holds only in-frame clones and misses some; the assay was immunoSEQ multiplex PCR. The table shows about 2.3 million clones, with approximately 95% occurring only once. From germline, CDR1 is SGHRS and CDR2 YFSETQ. With 2 bases clipped from V and 8 bases from J, the junction kept 5 bases outside the gene matches. The CDR3 extends over 14 amino acids. This sample stems from a study of shared clonotypes between healthy human individuals. Study conclusions and caveats: What naive subsets generally showed was a larger estimated richness than memory subsets showed.

The sequenced sample consisted of naive CD4+ T cells from PBMCs. Subset: CD45RA+ positively selected. The chain uses TRBV5-1 and TRBJ1-4; 8 bases agree with TRBD1. The source is a man aged 18 to 30 in good health. Some clones in this sample may be carry-over from other donors' samples. This CDR3 is CASSLGTGEEKLFF. The CDR3 DNA is TGCGCCAGCAGCTTAGGGACAGGCGAAGAAAAACTGTTTTTT.